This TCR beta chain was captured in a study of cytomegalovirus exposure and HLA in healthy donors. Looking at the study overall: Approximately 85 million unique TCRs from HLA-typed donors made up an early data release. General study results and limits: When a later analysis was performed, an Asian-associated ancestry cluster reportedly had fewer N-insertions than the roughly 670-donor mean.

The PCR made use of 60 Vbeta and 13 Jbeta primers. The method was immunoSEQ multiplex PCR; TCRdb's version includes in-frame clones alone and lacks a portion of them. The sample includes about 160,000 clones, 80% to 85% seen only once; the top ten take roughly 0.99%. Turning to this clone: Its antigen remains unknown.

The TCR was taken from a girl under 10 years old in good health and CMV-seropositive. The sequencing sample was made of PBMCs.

CDR3 sequence: CASRYVWASYNEQFF. In DNA form, the CDR3 reads TGCGCCAGCAGATATGTGTGGGCTTCTTACAATGAGCAGTTCTTC. The chain has TRBV5-1 and TRBJ2-1; D unclear. Germline V gives CDR1 SGHRS, CDR2 YFSETQ. V shed 5 bases and J shed 4 bases, with 16 bases lying between them. This CDR3 contains 15 residues. Full variable domain (rest looked up from reference TRBV5-1 and TRBJ2-1): KAGVTQTPRYLIKTRGQQVTLSCSPISGHRSVSWYQQTPGQGLQFLFEYFSETQRNKGNFPGRFSGRQFSNSRSEMNVSTLELGDSALYLCASRYVWASYNEQFFGPGTRLTVL.